This paragraph reports one TCR beta chain. The germline V and J ends were trimmed by 6 bases and 2 bases, with 7 bases remaining between them. CDR3 length: 13 amino acids. Germline V gene sequence: CDR1 MDHEN, CDR2 SYDVKM. The data derive from a study of T cells after somatic rescue of genetic block. The table came from immunoSEQ multiplex PCR; TCRdb's copy has only in-frame clones and leaves some out. The data contain approximately 88,000 clones, more than 80% of them singletons. The chain links TRBV28 to TRBJ2-2; D unresolved. The receptor comes from a woman aged 18 to 35. Sequencing used peripheral blood mononuclear cells (PBMCs). In nucleotides, the CDR3 is TGTGCCAGCAGACAGCCCAACACCGGGGAGCTGTTTTTT. Its translation: CASRQPNTGELFF.